The T cell receptor beta chain under discussion was sequenced for a study of response to subunit inactivated influenza vaccine. Study outcomes and limitations: That few new T cells are recruited by each seasonal influenza vaccination was the authors' suggestion.

A single record per CDR3 protein comes from TCRdb applying MiXCR to the RT-PCR reads. Of about 780,000 distinct CDR3 sequences listed, approximately 17% are singletons. The germline V gene has CDR1 SGHRS and CDR2 YFSETQ. Trimming removed 0 bases from V and 2 bases from J, with 6 bases in between. The CDR3 runs 15 residues. As to this clonotype: The target antigen is unknown.

This TCR was sampled from a middle-aged man who received an inactivated influenza vaccine. The sample in question was PBMCs from blood, obtained more than 4 days after vaccination. The chain uses TRBV5-1 and TRBJ2-6; D gene unclear. CDR3 loop: CASSLVEAGANVLTF. CDR3 nucleotide sequence: TGCGCCAGCAGCTTGGTTGAGGCTGGGGCCAACGTCCTGACTTTC.